This T cell receptor (beta chain) is from a study of T cells after yellow fever vaccination. Study-wide background: Those fractions that held only low numbers of cells were prepared using the SMART-Seq v4 Ultra Low Input RNA kit.

Of note for this clonotype: The antigen remains unidentified.

The CDR3 is made up of 13 amino acids. The germline CDR1 and CDR2 sequences are ENHRY and SYGVKD. Trimming took off 3 bases at V and 1 base at J, with 6 bases between the two ends. TCRdb used MiXCR to reprocess the 5' RACE reads, holding one entry per CDR3 protein. The sample includes 200,000 to 250,000 distinct CDR3 sequences, 6% to 7.5% seen only once; the top ten take roughly 0.9%. Study results and caveats: Only a minor proportion of clonotypes was detected across both CD4 and CD8 compartments. FACS-sorted repertoires could harbor abundant contaminating bulk-population clonotypes. Weaker overall, the secondary response nonetheless peaked faster (day 5 versus 15).

The sample here was CD4+ T cells sorted from PBMCs, taken 15 days after the yellow fever booster vaccination. The chain is built from TRBV10-3 and TRBJ1-1; D not certain. This TCR was sampled from a man aged 30 to 45 who received the YFV17D yellow fever vaccine. DNA for the CDR3: TGTGCCATCAGTGACAGAGAGAACACTGAAGCTTTCTTT. This translates into CAISDRENTEAFF.